This T cell receptor (beta chain) was documented in a study of T-cell reconstitution after alpha-beta-depleted transplantation in children. Study-wide results and caveats: Roughly two months post-transplant, alpha-beta T cells reportedly originated from several hundred graft clones that had expanded. Once a year had passed after transplant, T-cell counts and diversity came mostly from newly produced T cells.

CDR1 and CDR2 from the germline V gene are MNHNY and SVGAGI (reference sequence). V dropped 6 bases and J dropped 9 bases, with 9 bases sitting between them. The CDR3 runs to 10 residues. Unique molecular identifiers were built into the TCRbeta library. TCRdb reprocessed the PCR reads via MiXCR and lists one record per CDR3 protein. This sample has 550,000 to 800,000 distinct CDR3 sequences, with around 13% found just once. This clonotype occurred many times. The target antigen is unknown. Sequencing used PBMCs, obtained before TCRalphabeta/CD19-depleted stem cell transplant. The chain recombines TRBV6-6 with TRBJ2-7, with D unclear. The receptor was derived from a girl aged 2-10 years with congenital amegakaryocytic thrombocytopenia, due to receive a stem cell transplant. This CDR3 reads CASSYNWQYF. The CDR3, as DNA: TGTGCCAGCAGCTACAACTGGCAGTACTTC.